Each of the 11 T cell receptor beta chains below was sequenced from the same sample in a study of blood T cell repertoires in COVID-19. The repertoire was sequenced with immunoSEQ multiplex PCR; TCRdb's copy has only in-frame clones and lacks some. Found here are 100,000 to 150,000 clones, 85% of them singletons; the top ten hold around 6.3%. Sequenced input: peripheral blood. These receptors were obtained from a man older than 75 with active or convalescent COVID-19.

The chain employs TRBV5-1 and TRBJ2-3, with TRBD2 matching 9 bases. The length of the CDR3 is 18 residues. V dropped 2 bases and J dropped 0; count of bases not matched to a gene: 10. Germline values: CDR1 SGHRS, CDR2 YFSETQ. The CDR3 region is CASSLGSGGQHSTDTQYF. As DNA, the CDR3 is TGCGCCAGCAGCTTAGGTAGCGGGGGCCAACATAGCACAGATACGCAGTATTTT.

Notes on this clone: The same CDR3 can be traced to other DNA sequences in this sample. The chain links TRBV6-5 to TRBJ2-6, with D possibly being TRBD1 (6 bases). This CDR3 is built from 14 residues. Germline CDR1 reads MNHEY; CDR2 reads SVGAGI. With 8 bases removed from V and 1 base from J, the gap between germline ends came to 9 bases. Written as DNA, the CDR3 is TGTGCCAGCTCTCAGGGGTCTGGGGCCAACGTCCTGACTTTC. It is translated as CASSQGSGANVLTF.

The rearrangement joins TRBV6-2 or TRBV6-3 to TRBJ1-1, with TRBD1 as a possible D gene (5 bases). This CDR3 is built from 14 residues. The V gene lost 2 bases and the J gene lost 4 bases, with 11 bases spanning the gap. Per germline, CDR1 MNHEY and CDR2 SVGEGT. The CDR3 nucleotides are TGTGCCAGCAGTTACGCCCTCCAGGGCACTGAAGCTTTCTTT. This sequence encodes CASSYALQGTEAFF.

The V call is TRBV19, the J call TRBJ1-2, with 7 positions matching TRBD1. Per germline, CDR1 LNHDA and CDR2 SQIVND (reference sequence). V shed 4 bases and J 8 bases; nucleotides not matched to a gene: 10. The CDR3 covers 14 residues. The CDR3 DNA follows: TGTGCCAGTAGTACCCCGGGACAGAGGCTCGGCTACACCTTC. This encodes CASSTPGQRLGYTF.

This clone was recorded a few times. The junction and the germline gene differ at one end; a read error may be behind it. V is TRBV2 and J is TRBJ2-7; D is possibly TRBD2 (5 bases). Per the germline V gene, CDR1 is SNHLY and CDR2 is FYNNEI. The CDR3 totals 11 residues. The DNA for the CDR3 is TGTGCCAGCAGGTCGACCCAGCGGCGGGACTTC. It is translated as CASRSTQRRDF.

This chain joins TRBV11-2 and TRBJ1-1; 10 bases align to TRBD1. CDR1 is SGHAT and CDR2 is FQNNGV in the germline V gene. CDR3 length: 13 residues. With 6 bases clipped from V and 6 bases from J, the junction kept 4 bases outside the gene matches. CDR3 DNA: TGTGCCAGCAGTTATGGGACAGGGGCTGAAGCTTTCTTT. Encoded protein: CASSYGTGAEAFF.

This chain links TRBV9 with TRBJ1-3; a possible D gene is TRBD1 (6 bases). Germline CDR1 is SGDLS and CDR2 is YYNGEE. The CDR3 is made up of 15 amino acids. Trimming removed 4 bases at V and 0 bases at J, with 11 bases between. Written as DNA, the CDR3 is TGTGCCAGCAGCCCAACAGGGCTCTCTGGAAACACCATATATTTT. It yields the protein CASSPTGLSGNTIYF. Full variable domain (missing parts from reference TRBV9 and TRBJ1-3): DSGVTQTPKHLITATGQRVTLRCSPRSGDLSVYWYQQSLDQGLQFLIQYYNGEERAKGNILERFSAQQFPDLHSELNLSSLELGDSALYFCASSPTGLSGNTIYFGEGSWLTVV.

This clone was detected once. The J gene is TRBJ2-1, the V gene TRBV20-1, with 8 positions matching TRBD2. The J segment lost 1 base and the V segment lost 3 bases, leaving 14 bases of the junction unmatched. The germline gives CDR1 DFQATT, CDR2 SNEGSKA (reference sequence). The CDR3 sequence is 18 residues long. The CDR3 region has the DNA TGCAGTGCTAGTAGCGGGACCCGACCTCCGTTATCCTACAATGAGCAGTTCTTC. This gives the protein CSASSGTRPPLSYNEQFF.

The chain recombines TRBV14 with TRBJ2-2; TRBD1 might be the D (6 bases). Trimming took off 6 bases at V and 5 bases at J, with 10 bases between the two ends. CDR1 and CDR2 (germline): SGHDN, FVKESK. This CDR3 has 13 residues. CDR3 sequence: CASRIGQTGELFF. The CDR3, as DNA: TGTGCCAGCAGGATCGGACAGACCGGGGAGCTGTTTTTT.

The rearrangement links TRBV5-1 to TRBJ2-3, with 10 nucleotides matching TRBD1. V gave up 8 bases and J gave up 3 bases; unmatched junction bases: 3. Germline V CDR1 and CDR2: SGHRS, YFSETQ. The CDR3 is 13 residues long. CDR3 in DNA: TGCGCCAGTAGACAGGGGGCGACAGATACGCAGTATTTT. Protein: CASRQGATDTQYF.

The chain carries TRBV7-2 and TRBJ2-3, with 9 bases identical to TRBD2. This CDR3 comprises 17 residues. The trim removed 3 bases at V and 2 bases at J, leaving 9 bases unmatched. Germline V gene lookup returns CDR1 SGHTA and CDR2 FQGNSA. The CDR3 sequence is CASSFSFSSGITDTQYF. The CDR3 bases are TGTGCCAGCAGCTTTAGTTTTTCTAGCGGGATCACAGATACGCAGTATTTT.